Below are 24 T cell receptor beta chains sequenced from a single sample in a study of cytomegalovirus exposure and HLA in healthy donors. Both 60 Vbeta primers and 13 Jbeta primers went into the PCR. Sequencing was performed with immunoSEQ multiplex PCR; in TCRdb, only in-frame clones are kept and a portion is missing. Among about 130,000 clones listed, around 75% were seen once. Specimen: PBMCs. Source of these receptors: a young man in good health and CMV-seronegative.

CDR3 amino acids: CASSSTGGKGTQHF. The CDR3, as DNA: TGTGCCAGCAGTTCGACAGGGGGCAAGGGGACCCAGCATTTT. The genes are TRBV6-5 and TRBJ1-5, with 10 nucleotides matching TRBD1. V lost 4 bases and J lost 11; bases outside the gene matches: 8. CDR3 length equals 14 residues. CDR1 MNHEY and CDR2 SVGAGI come from the germline V gene.

The V call is TRBV6-5, the J call TRBJ1-4, with D possibly matching TRBD1 (5 bases). CDR1 MNHEY and CDR2 SVGAGI come from the germline V gene. This CDR3 is 13 amino acids long. V was cut by 8 bases and J by 3 bases, with 10 bases left in between. The CDR3 region has the DNA TGTGCCAGCTATGACAGATCTAATGAAAAACTGTTTTTT. Encoded protein: CASYDRSNEKLFF.

The chain is built from TRBV9 and TRBJ2-7, with 7 bases identical to TRBD1. CDR1 SGDLS and CDR2 YYNGEE come from the germline V gene. Trimming took 0 bases from V and 4 from J; bases not matched to a gene: 4. This CDR3 has 14 amino acids. CDR3 bases: TGTGCCAGCAGCGTAGCCACGGGACAGTACGAGCAGTACTTC. It yields the protein CASSVATGQYEQYF.

A single count supports this clone. The chain combines TRBV6-1 with TRBJ2-7; a possible D gene is TRBD1 (6 bases). Between the trimmed V and J ends, which lost 1 base and 5 bases, there was a span of 36 bases. Germline CDR1 is MNHNS and CDR2 is SASEGT. CDR3 length equals 22 residues. CDR3 nucleotide sequence: TGTGCCAGCAGTGAAGAAAAAGGGGGACCCCTTTACTTCCCGGACTGGCAGGACGAGCAGTACTTC. It translates to CASSEEKGGPLYFPDWQDEQYF.

The chain uses TRBV7-3 and TRBJ2-7; TRBD1 aligns across 9 bases. This CDR3 comprises 14 residues. The junction had 2 bases not matched to a gene; V was cut back by 3 bases and J by 2 bases. The germline V gene has CDR1 SGHTA and CDR2 FQGTGA. The CDR3 loop is CASSFGQGPYEQYF. CDR3 in DNA: TGTGCCAGCAGCTTTGGACAGGGGCCCTACGAGCAGTACTTC.

CDR3 sequence reads: CASSVGPGLAGADTQYF. The CDR3 region has the DNA TGTGCCAGCAGCGTAGGCCCGGGACTAGCGGGAGCAGATACGCAGTATTTT. The V and J genes are TRBV9 and TRBJ2-3; 14 nucleotides line up with TRBD2. Losses at the gene ends were 0 bases for V and 4 bases for J; bases not matched to a gene: 4. The CDR3 length is 17 residues. Germline-derived CDR1 and CDR2 are SGDLS and YYNGEE.

This clone occurred a few times. The chain carries TRBV4-3 and TRBJ2-7; TRBD2 might be the D (6 bases). The CDR3 is made up of 17 amino acids. The V end was cut by 0 bases, the J end by 0 bases, with 15 bases between. Looked up from germline, CDR1 is LGHNA and CDR2 is YSLEER. The CDR3 nucleotides are TGCGCCAGCAGCCAAGACCCTTACGGGGGTAGCTCCTACGAGCAGTACTTC. As protein: CASSQDPYGGSSYEQYF.

The V call is TRBV6-1, the J call TRBJ1-5, with D unclear. Germline CDR1 reads MNHNS; CDR2 reads SASEGT. The CDR3 is made up of 13 amino acids. Trimming shortened V by 3 bases and J by 6 bases, and 9 bases separated the two germline ends. CDR3 sequence: CASSDSFPQPQHF. Here the CDR3 DNA reads TGTGCCAGCAGTGACTCCTTCCCTCAGCCCCAGCATTTT.

This clone appeared once. The V gene is TRBV4-3, the J gene TRBJ2-7, with a possible D match to TRBD2 (5 bases). Germline loops: CDR1 LGHNA, CDR2 YSLEER. There are 16 residues in the CDR3. Trimming stripped 2 bases from V and 3 bases from J, with 17 bases between. In DNA, the CDR3 is TGCGCCAGCAGCCAACTCATCAAGGACCGGGGCTACGAGCAGTACTTC. This encodes CASSQLIKDRGYEQYF.

The chain uses TRBV28 and TRBJ2-3; tentatively, D is TRBD2 (6 bases). Trimming removed 7 bases at V and 1 base at J, with 9 bases between. This CDR3 comprises 13 residues. Germline loops: CDR1 MDHEN, CDR2 SYDVKM. CDR3 residues: CASMAGRTDTQYF. The CDR3 DNA is TGTGCCAGCATGGCGGGGCGCACAGATACGCAGTATTTT.

The chain carries TRBV4-3 and TRBJ1-5, with 8 bases identical to TRBD1. The CDR3 contains 16 residues. V lost 6 bases to trimming and J lost 4 bases; unmatched junction nucleotides: 11. Germline V gene sequence: CDR1 LGHNA, CDR2 YSLEER. CDR3 in amino acids: CASRQGGQGCNQPQHF. Written as DNA, the CDR3 is TGCGCCAGCAGGCAGGGCGGACAGGGATGTAATCAGCCCCAGCATTTT.

CDR3 DNA: TGTGCCAGCAGTTTATTTGCGGGGACTGGAAACACCATATATTTT. This translates into CASSLFAGTGNTIYF. This chain joins TRBV27 and TRBJ1-3; D is unclear. V was trimmed by 1 base and J by 2 bases, leaving 9 bases between them. Germline CDR1 MNHEY, CDR2 SMNVEV (reference sequence). The CDR3 runs 15 residues.

The chain combines TRBV7-3 with TRBJ2-7, with TRBD1 identical over 11 bases. CDR1 SGHTA and CDR2 FQGTGA come from the germline V gene. This CDR3 has 14 amino acids. Trimming removed 2 bases from V and 8 bases from J; junction bases left unmatched: 5. Here the CDR3 reads CASSLLGQGDKQYF. The CDR3 DNA follows: TGTGCCAGCAGCTTATTGGGACAGGGGGACAAGCAGTACTTC. Complete variable domain (other parts from reference TRBV7-3 and TRBJ2-7): GAGVSQTPSNKVTEKGKYVELRCDPISGHTALYWYRQSLGQGPEFLIYFQGTGAADDSGLPNDRFFAVRPEGSVSTLKIQRTERGDSAVYLCASSLLGQGDKQYFGPGTRLTVT.

There are a few counts of this clone. The rearrangement joins TRBV30 to TRBJ1-4; the match to TRBD1 covers 9 bases. The CDR3 covers 11 residues. After removal of 3 bases from V and 15 bases from J, the junction contained 5 bases not matched to a gene. Per the germline V gene, CDR1 is GTSNPN and CDR2 is SVGIG (reference sequence). DNA of the CDR3: TGTGCCTGGAGCGGGGACAGGGTGATGTTTTTT. It specifies CAWSGDRVMFF.

This rearrangement joins TRBV6-9 to TRBJ1-2; TRBD1 matches 7 bases. Germline assignment: CDR1 MNHGY and CDR2 SVAAGI. The CDR3 runs to 11 residues. V shed 11 bases and J 6 bases; nucleotides not matched to a gene: 6. CDR3 region: CAGDRDNGYTF. CDR3 bases: TGTGCCGGAGACAGGGACAATGGCTACACCTTC.

The chain has TRBV6-1 and TRBJ1-1, with a weak D call TRBD1 (6 bases). V shed 2 bases and J shed 1 base, with 11 bases lying between them. CDR3 size: 15 residues. The germline gives CDR1 MNHNS, CDR2 SASEGT. CDR3 sequence (DNA): TGTGCCAGCAGTGAAACGGCAGGGGCGAACACTGAAGCTTTCTTT. Amino acids: CASSETAGANTEAFF.

The rearrangement links TRBV28 to TRBJ2-7; D might be TRBD1 (5 bases). The CDR3 is 12 residues long. The ends were cut back, 8 bases at V and 6 bases at J, with 14 bases in the middle. Germline V gene sequence: CDR1 MDHEN, CDR2 SYDVKM. The CDR3 DNA reads as TGTGCCAGCGGTCTAGGGGTTGGCGAGCAGTACTTC. Its protein product is CASGLGVGEQYF.

The genes are TRBV4-1 and TRBJ2-7; tentatively, D is TRBD2 (7 bases). V lost 4 bases, J lost 0 bases, and 13 bases lay in between. The germline V gene has CDR1 MGHRA and CDR2 YSYEKL. The CDR3 has 15 amino acids. In DNA form, the CDR3 reads TGCGCCAGCAGCCTCCTAGGGGGGGTCTCCTACGAGCAGTACTTC. Protein product: CASSLLGGVSYEQYF.

This clone was seen many times. V is TRBV2 and J is TRBJ2-6; 9 nucleotides agree with TRBD1. The CDR3 sequence is 12 residues long. After removal of 8 bases from V and 9 bases from J, the junction contained 2 bases not matched to a gene. CDR1 and CDR2 (germline): SNHLY, FYNNEI. The CDR3 nucleotides are TGTGCCAGCGGGGACAGGGTCAACGTCCTGACTTTC. Translation gives CASGDRVNVLTF. The whole variable domain, remainder taken from reference TRBV2 and TRBJ2-6, is EPEVTQTPSHQVTQMGQEVILRCVPISNHLYFYWYRQILGQKVEFLVSFYNNEISEKSEIFDDQFSVERPDGSNFTLKIRSTKLEDSAMYFCASGDRVNVLTFGAGSRLTVL.

V and J are TRBV7-9 and TRBJ2-5, with a possible D match to TRBD2 (6 bases). The germline V gene has CDR1 SEHNR and CDR2 FQNEAQ (reference sequence). This CDR3 spans 14 amino acids. Trimming left V 2 bases short and J 5 bases short, with 12 bases between. CDR3 amino acids: CASSLTSGAETQYF. The CDR3 DNA sequence: TGTGCCAGCAGCTTAACTTCGGGAGCCGAGACCCAGTACTTC. Together with reference TRBV7-9 and TRBJ2-5, the CDR3 gives the full variable domain: DTGVSQNPRHKITKRGQNVTFRCDPISEHNRLYWYRQTLGQGPEFLTYFQNEAQLEKSRLLSDRFSAERPKGSFSTLEIQRTEQGDSAMYLCASSLTSGAETQYFGPGTRLLVL.

This clone appeared a single time. The chain joins TRBV4-2 to TRBJ2-7, with 7 bases that match TRBD2. Germline values: CDR1 LGHNA, CDR2 YNFKEQ. The CDR3 contains 14 residues. The V segment lost 0 bases and the J segment 6 bases; nucleotides outside the gene matches: 5. The CDR3 sequence: CASSQESGNGEQYF. As DNA, the CDR3 is TGTGCCAGCAGCCAAGAGAGCGGGAACGGCGAGCAGTACTTC.

This rearrangement joins TRBV7-9 to TRBJ2-1; 11 bases match TRBD2. CDR3 length equals 16 residues. Trimming removed 4 bases from V and 9 bases from J; junction bases left unmatched: 11. From germline, CDR1 is SEHNR and CDR2 FQNEAQ (reference sequence). CDR3 residues: CASSSLAGGWVGEQFF. The CDR3 DNA follows: TGTGCCAGCAGCTCCTTAGCGGGAGGGTGGGTCGGTGAGCAGTTCTTC.

The table lists this clone with a few counts. The V and J genes are TRBV29-1 and TRBJ1-4, with D possibly TRBD1 on 6 matching bases. Deletions cut 6 bases from V and 8 bases from J, with 25 bases between. The germline gives CDR1 SQVTM, CDR2 ANQGSEA. This CDR3 is 16 amino acids long. CDR3 sequence (DNA): TGCAGCGTGGGGGCAGGGGACCCTAGTAGGTACGAAAAACTGTTTTTT. Translated, it gives CSVGAGDPSRYEKLFF.

The chain recombines TRBV27 with TRBJ2-7, with a possible D match to TRBD1 (5 bases). This CDR3 comprises 13 residues. Germline CDR1 reads MNHEY; CDR2 reads SMNVEV (reference sequence). V was clipped by 4 bases and J by 2 bases, with 9 bases between them. CDR3 protein: CASSYGRAYEQYF. Here the CDR3 DNA reads TGTGCCAGCAGTTATGGCAGGGCCTACGAGCAGTACTTC.